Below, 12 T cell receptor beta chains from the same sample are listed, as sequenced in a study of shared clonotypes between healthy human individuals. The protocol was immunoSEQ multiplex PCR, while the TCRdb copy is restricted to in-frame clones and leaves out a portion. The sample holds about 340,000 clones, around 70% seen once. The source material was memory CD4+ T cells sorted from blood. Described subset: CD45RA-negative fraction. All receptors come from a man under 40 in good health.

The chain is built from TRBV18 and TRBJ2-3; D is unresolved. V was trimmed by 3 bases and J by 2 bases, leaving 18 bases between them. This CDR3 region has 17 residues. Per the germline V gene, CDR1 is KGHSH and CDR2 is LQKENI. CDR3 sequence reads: CASSPPLNLRNTDTQYF. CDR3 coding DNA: TGTGCCAGCTCACCTCCCCTAAACCTACGAAACACAGATACGCAGTATTTT. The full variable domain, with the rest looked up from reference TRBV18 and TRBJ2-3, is NAGVMQNPRHLVRRRGQEARLRCSPMKGHSHVYWYRQLPEEGLKFMVYLQKENIIDESGMPKERFSAEFPKEGPSILRIQQVVRGDSAAYFCASSPPLNLRNTDTQYFGPGTRLTVL.

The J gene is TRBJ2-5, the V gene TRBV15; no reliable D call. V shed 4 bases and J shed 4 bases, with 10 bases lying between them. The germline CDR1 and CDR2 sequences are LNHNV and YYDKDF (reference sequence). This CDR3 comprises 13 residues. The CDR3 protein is CATSISAVETQYF. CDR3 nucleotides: TGTGCCACCAGCATATCGGCAGTAGAGACCCAGTACTTC.

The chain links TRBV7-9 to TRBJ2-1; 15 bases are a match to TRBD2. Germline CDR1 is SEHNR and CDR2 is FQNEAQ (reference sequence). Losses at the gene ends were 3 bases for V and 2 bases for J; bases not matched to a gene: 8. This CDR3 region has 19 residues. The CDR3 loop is CASSLGAGLAGGTYNEQFF. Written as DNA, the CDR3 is TGTGCCAGCAGCTTGGGAGCGGGACTAGCGGGAGGAACCTACAATGAGCAGTTCTTC.

The CDR3 loop is CASSGQSGTEAFF. The CDR3 nucleotides are TGTGCCAGCAGTGGACAGAGTGGGACTGAAGCTTTCTTT. V is TRBV2 and J is TRBJ1-1; perhaps TRBD1 as D (5 bases). There are 13 residues in the CDR3. V was pared by 4 bases and J by 5 bases, with 11 bases between. The germline CDR1 and CDR2 sequences are SNHLY and FYNNEI.

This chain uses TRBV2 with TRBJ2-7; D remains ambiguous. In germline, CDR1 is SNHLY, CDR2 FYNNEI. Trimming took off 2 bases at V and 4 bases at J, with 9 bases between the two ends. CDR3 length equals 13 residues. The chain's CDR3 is CASSELVNYEQYF. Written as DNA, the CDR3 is TGTGCCAGCAGTGAACTGGTGAATTACGAGCAGTACTTC.

This CDR3 reads CSVGPGQGTYEQYF. Here the CDR3 DNA reads TGCAGCGTGGGTCCGGGACAGGGAACCTACGAGCAGTACTTC. This chain uses TRBV29-1 with TRBJ2-7; 9 bases agree with TRBD1. This CDR3 is built from 14 residues. Germline CDR1 reads SQVTM; CDR2 reads ANQGSEA. J lost 2 bases, V lost 6 bases, and 8 bases had no gene match.

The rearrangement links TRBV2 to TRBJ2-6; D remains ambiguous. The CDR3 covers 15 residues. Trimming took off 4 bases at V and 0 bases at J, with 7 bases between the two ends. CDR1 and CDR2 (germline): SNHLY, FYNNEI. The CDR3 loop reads CASSGRRSGANVLTF. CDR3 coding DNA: TGTGCCAGCAGTGGTAGACGCTCTGGGGCCAACGTCCTGACTTTC.

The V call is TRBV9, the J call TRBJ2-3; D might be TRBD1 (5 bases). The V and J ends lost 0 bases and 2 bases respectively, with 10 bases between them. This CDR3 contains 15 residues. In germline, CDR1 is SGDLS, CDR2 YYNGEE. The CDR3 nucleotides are TGTGCCAGCAGCGTAGAGTGGGGCGCCACAGATACGCAGTATTTT. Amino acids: CASSVEWGATDTQYF.

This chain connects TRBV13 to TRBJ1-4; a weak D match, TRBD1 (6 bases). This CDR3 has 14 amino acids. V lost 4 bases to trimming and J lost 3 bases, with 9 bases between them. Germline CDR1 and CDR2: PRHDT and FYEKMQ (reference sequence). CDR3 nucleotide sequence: TGTGCCAGCAGCTACGACAGGTCTAATGAAAAACTGTTTTTT. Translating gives CASSYDRSNEKLFF.

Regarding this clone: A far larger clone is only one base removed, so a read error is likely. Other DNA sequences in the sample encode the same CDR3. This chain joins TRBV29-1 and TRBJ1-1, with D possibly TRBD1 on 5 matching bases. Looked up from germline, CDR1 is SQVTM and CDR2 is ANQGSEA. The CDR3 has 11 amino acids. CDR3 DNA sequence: TGCAGTTTCAATAAGGGGACTGAGGCTTTCTTT. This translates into CSFNKGTEAFF. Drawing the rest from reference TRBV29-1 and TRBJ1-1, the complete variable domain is SAVISQKPSRDICQRGTSLTIQCQVDSQVTMMFWYRQQPGQSLTLIATANQGSEATYESGFVIDKFPISRPNLTFSTLTVSNMSPEDSSIYLCSFNKGTEAFFGQGTRLTVV.

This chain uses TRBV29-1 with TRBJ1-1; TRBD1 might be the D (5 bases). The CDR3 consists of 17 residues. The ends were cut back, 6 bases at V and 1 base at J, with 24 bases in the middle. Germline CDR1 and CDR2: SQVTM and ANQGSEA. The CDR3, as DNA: TGCAGCGTCAAGATTTGGACGGGTGTGGGGGGGAACACTGAAGCTTTCTTT. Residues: CSVKIWTGVGGNTEAFF.

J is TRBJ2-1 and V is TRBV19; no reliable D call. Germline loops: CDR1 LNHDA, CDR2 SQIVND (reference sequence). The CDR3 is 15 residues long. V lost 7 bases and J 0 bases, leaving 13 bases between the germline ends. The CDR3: CASMAGFSSYNEQFF. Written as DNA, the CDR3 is TGTGCCAGTATGGCCGGGTTTAGCTCCTACAATGAGCAGTTCTTC.